The 24 T cell receptor beta chains below were found in one sample sequenced in a study of blood T cell repertoires in COVID-19. Libraries were prepared by immunoSEQ multiplex PCR; TCRdb keeps only in-frame clonotypes and omits some of them. Of tens of thousands of clones listed, around 90% are singletons. The sequencing input was peripheral blood. The origin of the receptors is a man between 60 and 75 years old with acute or convalescent COVID-19.

CDR3 sequence: CASSQVLTGGTYEQYF. Here the CDR3 DNA reads TGCGCCAGCAGCCAAGTGTTGACAGGGGGCACCTACGAGCAGTACTTC. The chain uses TRBV4-1 and TRBJ2-7, with 10 bases lining up with TRBD1. The germline V gene encodes CDR1 MGHRA and CDR2 YSYEKL. The CDR3 totals 16 residues. V dropped 1 base and J dropped 2; count of bases not matched to a gene: 5.

The chain carries TRBV10-3 and TRBJ2-2, with a weak D call TRBD1 (6 bases). The CDR3 sequence is 14 residues long. V was clipped by 6 bases and J by 3 bases, with 11 bases between them. Germline V CDR1 and CDR2: ENHRY, SYGVKD. CDR3 protein: CAISDRSDTGELFF. CDR3 bases: TGTGCCATCAGCGACAGGTCCGACACCGGGGAGCTGTTTTTT.

The chain is built from TRBV27 and TRBJ1-4, with D hard to call. The germline V and J ends were trimmed by 6 bases and 5 bases, with 10 bases remaining between them. Germline CDR1 and CDR2: MNHEY and SMNVEV (reference sequence). CDR3 length equals 13 residues. CDR3 loop: CASSQRANEKLFF. The CDR3 nucleotides are TGTGCCAGCAGCCAGCGGGCGAATGAAAAACTGTTTTTT.

The chain carries TRBV3-1 (or the pseudogene TRBV3-2) and TRBJ2-3; the match to TRBD2 covers 8 bases. This CDR3 is 18 amino acids long. With 1 base clipped from V and 4 bases from J, the junction kept 13 bases outside the gene matches. Per the germline V gene, CDR1 is LGHDT and CDR2 is YNNKEL (reference sequence). This chain's CDR3 is CASSQALINGGASDTQYF. The CDR3 nucleotides read TGTGCCAGCAGCCAAGCGTTGATTAACGGGGGGGCCTCAGATACGCAGTATTTT.

The chain combines TRBV27 with TRBJ1-6; D unclear. The V end lost 4 bases, the J end lost 10 bases, and 17 bases lay between the germline ends. This CDR3 spans 15 amino acids. CDR1 is MNHEY and CDR2 is SMNVEV in the germline V gene (reference sequence). CDR3 sequence (DNA): TGTGCCAGCAGTTCCCCTTCGGGTTTTTACTCACCCCTCCACTTT. Protein: CASSSPSGFYSPLHF.

V is TRBV19 and J is TRBJ1-2, with D possibly TRBD1 on 5 matching bases. CDR1 is LNHDA, CDR2 SQIVND, per germline (reference sequence). V lost 7 bases and J 7 bases, leaving 13 bases between the germline ends. The CDR3 runs to 12 residues. CDR3 coding DNA: TGTGCCAGTACCCCGGGGGGTCTTGGCTACACCTTC. This codes for CASTPGGLGYTF.

The chain links TRBV5-4 to TRBJ2-2, with a weak D call TRBD1 (6 bases). CDR1 and CDR2 from the germline V gene are SGHNT and YYREEE (reference sequence). The CDR3 is 14 residues long. Trimming took off 1 base at V and 6 bases at J, with 10 bases between the two ends. CDR3 sequence: CASSLNRAAGELFF. CDR3 nucleotide sequence: TGTGCCAGCAGCTTGAACAGGGCAGCCGGGGAGCTGTTTTTT.

A single count supports this clone. The gene calls are TRBV7-8 and TRBJ1-5; D remains ambiguous. Between the trimmed V and J ends, which lost 1 base and 2 bases, there was a span of 6 bases. This CDR3 contains 14 residues. Germline V gene lookup returns CDR1 SGHVS and CDR2 FQNEAQ. The CDR3 region is CASSLDQGNQPQHF. The DNA of the CDR3 is TGTGCCAGCAGCTTAGACCAGGGCAATCAGCCCCAGCATTTT.

The chain is built from TRBV7-2 and TRBJ2-7; TRBD2 matches at 10 bases. The CDR3 spans 15 residues. Germline CDR1 and CDR2: SGHTA and FQGNSA. Trimming at V came to 2 bases and at J to 3 bases, leaving 4 bases not matched to a gene. CDR3 sequence: CASSLSLAGGYEQYF. The DNA of the CDR3 is TGTGCCAGCAGCTTAAGCTTAGCGGGGGGCTACGAGCAGTACTTC. Drawing the rest from reference TRBV7-2 and TRBJ2-7, the complete variable domain is GAGVSQSPSNKVTEKGKDVELRCDPISGHTALYWYRQSLGQGLEFLIYFQGNSAPDKSGLPSDRFSAERTGGSVSTLTIQRTQQEDSAVYLCASSLSLAGGYEQYFGPGTRLTVT.

This chain connects TRBV11-3 to TRBJ2-1; no clear D gene. Germline V gives CDR1 SGHNT, CDR2 YENEEA. The V gene lost 3 bases and the J gene lost 0 bases, with 15 bases spanning the gap. This CDR3 has 17 residues. The chain's CDR3 is CASSLEGGKSSYNEQFF. CDR3 sequence (DNA): TGTGCCAGCAGCTTGGAAGGCGGAAAGTCCTCCTACAATGAGCAGTTCTTC.

The chain is built from TRBV19 and TRBJ1-5, with D unclear. V was cut by 5 bases and J by 0 bases, with 14 bases left in between. CDR3 length: 16 residues. From germline, CDR1 is LNHDA and CDR2 SQIVND (reference sequence). The CDR3 nucleotides read TGTGCCAGTAGTCCTCTAACCGCGGTTAGCAATCAGCCCCAGCATTTT. It yields the protein CASSPLTAVSNQPQHF.

This sequence joins TRBV15 and TRBJ1-3; D ambiguous. CDR1 and CDR2 (germline): LNHNV, YYDKDF (reference sequence). This CDR3 spans 17 amino acids. V was shortened by 0 bases and J by 0 bases, with 12 bases between the two germline ends. CDR3 residues: CATSRDGAVSSGNTIYF. DNA of the CDR3: TGTGCCACCAGCAGAGACGGAGCGGTCTCCTCTGGAAACACCATATATTTT.

The chain carries TRBV10-1 and TRBJ2-3, with 13 bases identical to TRBD2. The CDR3 spans 16 residues. The V and J ends lost 6 bases and 3 bases, in that order; junction bases with no gene match: 6. Germline CDR1 is WNHNN and CDR2 is SYGVQD (reference sequence). CDR3 nucleotide sequence: TGCGCCAGCAGGAAACTAGCGGGGGGGCAAACAGATACGCAGTATTTT. Amino acids: CASRKLAGGQTDTQYF.

The chain uses TRBV7-2 and TRBJ1-6; D possibly corresponds to TRBD1 (5 bases). Germline V gives CDR1 SGHTA, CDR2 FQGNSA. With 1 base removed from V and 7 bases from J, the gap between germline ends came to 11 bases. There are 15 residues in the CDR3. The CDR3 is CASSLDRGRNSPLHF. The CDR3, as DNA: TGTGCCAGCAGCTTAGATCGGGGGAGGAATTCACCCCTCCACTTT.

This clone was picked up one time. This rearrangement joins TRBV11-3 to TRBJ2-3; no reliable D call. The CDR3 runs to 13 residues. The V and J ends lost 5 bases and 2 bases respectively, with 8 bases between them. Per germline, CDR1 SGHNT and CDR2 YENEEA. In DNA form, the CDR3 reads TGTGCCAGCAGCCCAAACTCCACAGATACGCAGTATTTT. Amino acids: CASSPNSTDTQYF.

The chain links TRBV5-6 to TRBJ1-5; D is unresolved. Trimming left V 0 bases short and J 6 bases short, with 7 bases between. Germline values: CDR1 SGHDT, CDR2 YYEEEE. This CDR3 has 13 amino acids. The CDR3 DNA reads TGTGCCAGCAGCTTGGCCCGAGGTCAGCCCCAGCATTTT. Protein product: CASSLARGQPQHF.

The chain uses TRBV15 and TRBJ1-1, with 9 nucleotides matching TRBD1. V was clipped by 1 base and J by 4 bases; unmatched bases: 4. Germline V gene data show CDR1 as LNHNV and CDR2 as YYDKDF (reference sequence). The CDR3 loop spans 15 amino acids. Here the CDR3 DNA reads TGTGCCACCAGCAGAGGCGGGACAGGGTTCACTGAAGCTTTCTTT. Translation gives CATSRGGTGFTEAFF.

V is TRBV11-2 and J is TRBJ2-7; D ambiguous. Germline lookup yields CDR1 SGHAT and CDR2 FQNNGV. Deletions cut 5 bases from V and 1 base from J, with 3 bases between. The CDR3 is 11 residues long. The CDR3: CASSPSYEQYF. DNA for the CDR3: TGTGCCAGCAGCCCGTCCTACGAGCAGTACTTC. The whole variable domain, filled in from reference TRBV11-2 and TRBJ2-7, reads EAGVAQSPRYKIIEKRQSVAFWCNPISGHATLYWYQQILGQGPKLLIQFQNNGVVDDSQLPKDRFSAERLKGVDSTLKIQPAKLEDSAVYLCASSPSYEQYFGPGTRLTVT.

This rearrangement joins TRBV6-5 to TRBJ1-1; D gene unclear. Trimming shortened V by 0 bases and J by 5 bases, and 7 bases separated the two germline ends. The CDR3 runs to 13 residues. From germline, CDR1 is MNHEY and CDR2 SVGAGI. CDR3 in DNA: TGTGCCAGCAGTTACTCTGGTCGGACTGAAGCTTTCTTT. It translates to CASSYSGRTEAFF.

The V gene is TRBV9, the J gene TRBJ2-6; TRBD1 agrees at 8 bases. Trimming cost V 4 bases and J 0 bases; bases outside gene matches: 3. The CDR3 has 16 residues. Germline CDR1 reads SGDLS; CDR2 reads YYNGEE. CDR3 protein: CASSHGQGSGANVLTF. The CDR3 DNA reads as TGTGCCAGCAGCCATGGACAGGGCTCTGGGGCCAACGTCCTGACTTTC.

The chain has TRBV9 and TRBJ2-7, with D possibly TRBD1 on 7 matching bases. V dropped 3 bases and J dropped 7 bases, with 20 bases sitting between them. Germline V CDR1 and CDR2: SGDLS, YYNGEE. The CDR3 loop spans 15 amino acids. This CDR3 is CASSAWRGQGREQYF. The CDR3 DNA is TGTGCCAGCAGCGCCTGGAGGGGGCAGGGACGGGAGCAGTACTTC.

The chain recombines TRBV5-1 with TRBJ1-3; D gene uncertain. Germline CDR1 is SGHRS and CDR2 is YFSETQ. V was clipped by 0 bases and J by 8 bases, with 15 bases between them. The CDR3 covers 15 residues. The CDR3 DNA reads as TGCGCCAGCAGCTTGGGTGGCCAGAGGGCGGACACCATATATTTT. Protein product: CASSLGGQRADTIYF.

The chain uses TRBV11-2 and TRBJ1-1; TRBD1 is a possible D gene (6 bases). The germline V gene has CDR1 SGHAT and CDR2 FQNNGV. V lost 3 bases to trimming and J lost 7 bases, with 12 bases between them. The CDR3 extends over 13 amino acids. CDR3 in amino acids: CASSLTGFFEAFF. The DNA of the CDR3 is TGTGCCAGCAGCTTGACAGGTTTCTTTGAAGCTTTCTTT.

The chain uses TRBV19 and TRBJ1-3; 9 bases agree with TRBD1. Trimming cost V 7 bases and J 3 bases; bases outside gene matches: 4. The CDR3 is 14 residues long. Germline-derived CDR1 and CDR2 are LNHDA and SQIVND (reference sequence). CDR3 loop: CASMGQGYGNTIYF. The DNA of the CDR3 is TGTGCCAGTATGGGACAGGGATATGGAAACACCATATATTTT.